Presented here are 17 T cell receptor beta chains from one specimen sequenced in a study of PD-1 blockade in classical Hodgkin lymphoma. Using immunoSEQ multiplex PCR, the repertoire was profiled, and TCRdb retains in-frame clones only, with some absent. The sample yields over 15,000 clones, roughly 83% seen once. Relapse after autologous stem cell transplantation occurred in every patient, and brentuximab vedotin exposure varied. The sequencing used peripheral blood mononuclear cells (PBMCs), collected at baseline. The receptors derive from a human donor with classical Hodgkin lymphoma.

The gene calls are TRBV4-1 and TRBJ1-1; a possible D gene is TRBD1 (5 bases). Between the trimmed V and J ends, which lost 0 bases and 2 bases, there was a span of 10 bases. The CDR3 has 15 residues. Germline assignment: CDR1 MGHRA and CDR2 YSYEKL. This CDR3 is CASSQDWQGNTEAFF. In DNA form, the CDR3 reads TGCGCCAGCAGCCAAGATTGGCAGGGAAACACTGAAGCTTTCTTT.

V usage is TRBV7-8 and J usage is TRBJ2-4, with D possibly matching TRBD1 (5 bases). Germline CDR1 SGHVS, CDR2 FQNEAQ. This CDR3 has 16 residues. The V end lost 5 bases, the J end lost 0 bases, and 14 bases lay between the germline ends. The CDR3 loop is CASSATQTEAKNIQYF. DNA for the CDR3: TGTGCCAGCAGCGCCACCCAGACAGAAGCCAAAAACATTCAGTACTTC.

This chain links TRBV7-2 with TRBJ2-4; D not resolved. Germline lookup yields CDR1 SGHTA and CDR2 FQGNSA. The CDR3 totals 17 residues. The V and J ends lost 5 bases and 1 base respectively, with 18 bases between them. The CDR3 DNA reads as TGTGCCAGCAGCAGCAGGACCTCCGATGGGGCCAAAAACATTCAGTACTTC. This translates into CASSSRTSDGAKNIQYF.

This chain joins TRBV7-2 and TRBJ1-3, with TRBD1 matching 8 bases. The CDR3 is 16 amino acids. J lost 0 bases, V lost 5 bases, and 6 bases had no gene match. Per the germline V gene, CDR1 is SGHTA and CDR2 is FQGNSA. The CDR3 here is CASSLGTGASGNTIYF. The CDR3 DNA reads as TGTGCCAGCAGCCTCGGGACAGGAGCCTCTGGAAACACCATATATTTT.

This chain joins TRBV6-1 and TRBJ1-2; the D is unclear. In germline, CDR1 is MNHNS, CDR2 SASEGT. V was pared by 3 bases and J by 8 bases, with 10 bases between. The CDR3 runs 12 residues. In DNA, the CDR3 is TGTGCCAGCAGTGACTGGATTCGGGGCTACACCTTC. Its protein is CASSDWIRGYTF.

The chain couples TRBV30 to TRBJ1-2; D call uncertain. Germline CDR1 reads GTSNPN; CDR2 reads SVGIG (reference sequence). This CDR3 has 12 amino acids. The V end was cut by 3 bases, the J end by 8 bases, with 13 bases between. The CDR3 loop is CAWRDNSRGYTF. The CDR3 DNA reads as TGTGCCTGGAGGGATAACAGTCGGGGCTACACCTTC.

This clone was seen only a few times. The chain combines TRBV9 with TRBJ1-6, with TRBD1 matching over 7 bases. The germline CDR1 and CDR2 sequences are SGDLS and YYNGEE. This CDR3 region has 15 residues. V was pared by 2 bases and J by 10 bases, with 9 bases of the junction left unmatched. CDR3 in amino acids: CASSVATGNLSPLHF. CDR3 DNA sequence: TGTGCCAGCAGCGTGGCGACAGGGAATTTGTCACCCCTCCACTTT.

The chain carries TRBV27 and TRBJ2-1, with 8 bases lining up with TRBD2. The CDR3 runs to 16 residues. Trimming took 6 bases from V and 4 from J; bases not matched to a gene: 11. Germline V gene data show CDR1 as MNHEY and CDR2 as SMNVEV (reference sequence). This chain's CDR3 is CASSPGGGGLYNEQFF. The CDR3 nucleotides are TGTGCCAGCAGCCCCGGCGGCGGGGGGCTATACAATGAGCAGTTCTTC.

CDR3 loop: CASTWQGGQPQHF. In nucleotides, the CDR3 is TGTGCCAGTACCTGGCAGGGGGGTCAGCCCCAGCATTTT. The chain has TRBV19 and TRBJ1-5, with 7 bases fitting TRBD1. Germline V gene lookup returns CDR1 LNHDA and CDR2 SQIVND (reference sequence). The ends lost 7 bases at V and 6 bases at J; junction bases unmatched: 6. The CDR3 spans 13 residues.

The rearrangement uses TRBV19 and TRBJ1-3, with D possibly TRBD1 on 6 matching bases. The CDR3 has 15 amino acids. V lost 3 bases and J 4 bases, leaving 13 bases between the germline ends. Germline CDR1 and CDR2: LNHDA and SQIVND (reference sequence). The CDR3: CASSMGAGRGNTIYF. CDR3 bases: TGTGCCAGTAGTATGGGGGCAGGGAGAGGAAACACCATATATTTT.

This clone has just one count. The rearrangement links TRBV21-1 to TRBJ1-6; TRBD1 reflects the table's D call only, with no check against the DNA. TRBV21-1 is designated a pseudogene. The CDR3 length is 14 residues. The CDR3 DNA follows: TGTGCCAGCAGCAGAGACAGGGAAAATTCACCCCTCCACTTT. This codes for CASSRDRENSPLHF.

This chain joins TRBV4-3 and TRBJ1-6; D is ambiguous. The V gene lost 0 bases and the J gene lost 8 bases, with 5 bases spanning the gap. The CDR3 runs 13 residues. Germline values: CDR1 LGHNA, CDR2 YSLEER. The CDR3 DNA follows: TGCGCCAGCAGCCAAGAGCCCTATTCACCCCTCCACTTT. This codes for CASSQEPYSPLHF.

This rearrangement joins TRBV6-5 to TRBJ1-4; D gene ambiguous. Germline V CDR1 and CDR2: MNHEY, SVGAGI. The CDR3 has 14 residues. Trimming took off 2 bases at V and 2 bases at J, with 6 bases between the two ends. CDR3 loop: CASSYGRTNEKLFF. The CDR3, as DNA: TGTGCCAGCAGTTACGGACGGACTAATGAAAAACTGTTTTTT.

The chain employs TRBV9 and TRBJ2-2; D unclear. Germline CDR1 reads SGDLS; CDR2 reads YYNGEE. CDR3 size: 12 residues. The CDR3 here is CASKGLTGELFF. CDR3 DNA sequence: TGTGCATCGAAAGGGCTAACCGGGGAGCTGTTTTTT. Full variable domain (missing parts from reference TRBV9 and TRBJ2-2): DSGVTQTPKHLITATGQRVTLRCSPRSGDLSVYWYQQSLDQGLQFLIQYYNGEERAKGNILERFSAQQFPDLHSELNLSSLELGDSALYFCASKGLTGELFFGEGSRLTVL.

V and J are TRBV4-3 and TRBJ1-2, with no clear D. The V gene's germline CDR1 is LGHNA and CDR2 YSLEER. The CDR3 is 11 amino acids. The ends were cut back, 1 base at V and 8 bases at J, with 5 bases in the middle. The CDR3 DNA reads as TGCGCCAGCAGCCAAGGGCGCGGCTACACCTTC. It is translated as CASSQGRGYTF.

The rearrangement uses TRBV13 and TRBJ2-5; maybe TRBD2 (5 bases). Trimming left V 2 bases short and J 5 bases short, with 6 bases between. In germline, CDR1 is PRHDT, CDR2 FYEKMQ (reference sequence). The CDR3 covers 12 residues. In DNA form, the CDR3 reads TGTGCCAGCAGCTTAAAGCGGGAGACCCAGTACTTC. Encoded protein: CASSLKRETQYF.

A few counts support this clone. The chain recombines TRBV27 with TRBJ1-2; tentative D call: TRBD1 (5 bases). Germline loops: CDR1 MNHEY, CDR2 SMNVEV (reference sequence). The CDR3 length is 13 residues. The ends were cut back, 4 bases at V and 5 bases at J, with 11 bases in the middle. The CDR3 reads CASSWGSLYGYTF. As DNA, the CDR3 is TGTGCCAGCAGTTGGGGCTCTCTATATGGCTACACCTTC.